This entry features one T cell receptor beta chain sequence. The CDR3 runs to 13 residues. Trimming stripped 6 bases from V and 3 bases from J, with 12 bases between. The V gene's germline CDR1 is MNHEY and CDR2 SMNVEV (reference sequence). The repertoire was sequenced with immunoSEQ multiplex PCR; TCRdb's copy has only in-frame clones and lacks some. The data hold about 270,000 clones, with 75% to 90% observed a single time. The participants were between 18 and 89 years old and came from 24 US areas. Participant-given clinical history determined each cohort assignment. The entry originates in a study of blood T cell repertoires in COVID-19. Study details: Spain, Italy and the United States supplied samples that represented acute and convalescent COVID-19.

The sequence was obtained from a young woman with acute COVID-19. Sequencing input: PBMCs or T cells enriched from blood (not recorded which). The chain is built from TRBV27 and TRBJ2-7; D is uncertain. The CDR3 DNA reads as TGTGCCAGCAGCTATTCTTCCTACTACGAGCAGTACTTC. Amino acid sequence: CASSYSSYYEQYF.